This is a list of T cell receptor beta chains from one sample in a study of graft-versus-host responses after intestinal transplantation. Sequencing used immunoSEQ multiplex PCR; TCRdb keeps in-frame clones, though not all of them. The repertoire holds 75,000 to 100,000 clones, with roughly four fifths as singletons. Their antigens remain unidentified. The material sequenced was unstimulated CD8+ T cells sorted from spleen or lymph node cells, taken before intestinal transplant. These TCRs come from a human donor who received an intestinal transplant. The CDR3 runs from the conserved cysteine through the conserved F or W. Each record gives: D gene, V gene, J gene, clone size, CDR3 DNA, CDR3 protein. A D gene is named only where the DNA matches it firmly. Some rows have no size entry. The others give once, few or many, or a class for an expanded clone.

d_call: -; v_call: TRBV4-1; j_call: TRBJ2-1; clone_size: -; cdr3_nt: TGCGCCAGCAGCCAAGATCGTCAGTACAATGAGCAGTTCTTC; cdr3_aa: CASSQDRQYNEQFF
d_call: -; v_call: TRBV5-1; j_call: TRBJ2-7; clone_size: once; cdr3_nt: TGCGCCAGCAGCTTCGGGCTTAACTACGAGCAGTACTTC; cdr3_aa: CASSFGLNYEQYF
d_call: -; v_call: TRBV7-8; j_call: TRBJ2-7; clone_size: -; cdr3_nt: TGTGCCAGCAGCGTATCCTTCGACGAGCAGTACTTC; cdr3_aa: CASSVSFDEQYF
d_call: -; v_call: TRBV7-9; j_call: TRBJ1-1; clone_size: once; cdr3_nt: TGTGCCAGCAGCTCCTGGGGAGCCCCGAACACTGAAGCTTTCTTT; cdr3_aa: CASSSWGAPNTEAFF
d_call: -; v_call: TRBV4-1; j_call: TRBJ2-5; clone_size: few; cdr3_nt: TGCGCCAGCAGCCCGCCGGGACTGGACGTACTGGGGACCCAGTACTTC; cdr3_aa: CASSPPGLDVLGTQYF
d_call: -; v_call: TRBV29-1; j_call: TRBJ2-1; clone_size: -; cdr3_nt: TGCAGCGTTGATCCAGGGGACCCCTACAATGAGCAGTTCTTC; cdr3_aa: CSVDPGDPYNEQFF
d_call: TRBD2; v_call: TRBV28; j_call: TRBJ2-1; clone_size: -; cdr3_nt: TGTGCCAGCAGTTACGGGGGGTCCTACAATGAGCAGTTCTTC; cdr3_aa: CASSYGGSYNEQFF
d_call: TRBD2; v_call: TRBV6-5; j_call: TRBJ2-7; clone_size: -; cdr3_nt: TGTGCCAGCAGTGGACCGGGAGGCGGCTACGAGCAGTACTTC; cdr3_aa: CASSGPGGGYEQYF
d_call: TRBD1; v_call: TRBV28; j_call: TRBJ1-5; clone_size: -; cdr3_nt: TGTGCCAGCAGCCTTACAGGGGACCAGCCCCAGCATTTT; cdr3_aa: CASSLTGDQPQHF
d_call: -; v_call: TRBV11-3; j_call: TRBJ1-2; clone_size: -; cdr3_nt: TGTGCCAGCAGCTTAGCGACAGCGTACAGCCATGGCTACACCTTC; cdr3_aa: CASSLATAYSHGYTF
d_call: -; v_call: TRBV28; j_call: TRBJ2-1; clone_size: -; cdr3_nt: TGTGCCAGCAGTCTCCGGCTTAGCTCCTACAATGAGCAGTTCTTC; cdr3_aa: CASSLRLSSYNEQFF
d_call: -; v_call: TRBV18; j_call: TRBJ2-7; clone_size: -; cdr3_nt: TGTGCCAGCTCACCGAAGGACAGCTCCTACGAGCAGTACTTC; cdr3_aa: CASSPKDSSYEQYF
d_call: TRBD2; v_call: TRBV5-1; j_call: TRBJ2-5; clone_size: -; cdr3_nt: TGCGCCAGCAGCTCGGTGGGCGGGAGCGGAGAGACCCAGTACTTC; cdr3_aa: CASSSVGGSGETQYF
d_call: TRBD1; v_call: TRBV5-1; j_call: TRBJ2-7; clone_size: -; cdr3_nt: TGCGCCAGCAGCTTGGTGGGACAGGGCTTTTACGAGCAGTACTTC; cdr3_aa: CASSLVGQGFYEQYF
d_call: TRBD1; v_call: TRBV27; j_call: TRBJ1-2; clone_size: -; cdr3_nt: TGTGCCAGCAGTATAAGCACAGGGGGGTCCCGGTTGTCCGGCTACACCTTC; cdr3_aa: CASSISTGGSRLSGYTF
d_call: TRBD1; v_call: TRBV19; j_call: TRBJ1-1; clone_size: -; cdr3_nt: TGTGCCAGTAGTCCCGAACGGGGACAGCGGCCTGAAGCTTTCTTT; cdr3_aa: CASSPERGQRPEAFF
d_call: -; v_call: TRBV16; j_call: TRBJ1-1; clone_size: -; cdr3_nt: TGTGCCAGTCCCCCGGGGGGGGTCTTGAACACTGAAGCTTTCTTT; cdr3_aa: CASPPGGVLNTEAFF
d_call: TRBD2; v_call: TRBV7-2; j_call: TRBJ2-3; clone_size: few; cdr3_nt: TGTGCCAGCAGCGTTAGCGGGAGTTGGGCAGATACGCAGTATTTT; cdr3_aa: CASSVSGSWADTQYF
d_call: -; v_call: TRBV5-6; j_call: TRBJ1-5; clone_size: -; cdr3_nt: TGTGCCAGCAGCTTGACAGGGAGCAATCAGCCCCAGCATTTT; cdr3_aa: CASSLTGSNQPQHF
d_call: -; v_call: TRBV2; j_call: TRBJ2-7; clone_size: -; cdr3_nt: TGTGCCAGCAGTGACCTGGGAACCCCTTCCTACGAGCAGTACTTC; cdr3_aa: CASSDLGTPSYEQYF
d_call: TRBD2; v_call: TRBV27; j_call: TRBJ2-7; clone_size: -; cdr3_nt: TGTGCCAGCAGTTTAGCGGGAGGGCCTTACGAGCAGTACTTC; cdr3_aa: CASSLAGGPYEQYF
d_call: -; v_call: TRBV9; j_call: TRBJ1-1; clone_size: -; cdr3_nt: TGTGCCAGCAGCCCGGGACCGCTCACTGAAGCTTTCTTT; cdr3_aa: CASSPGPLTEAFF
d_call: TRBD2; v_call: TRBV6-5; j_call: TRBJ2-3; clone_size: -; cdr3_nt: TGTGCCAGCAGTTACTACCTAGCGGAGAGGGATACGCAGTATTTT; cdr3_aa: CASSYYLAERDTQYF
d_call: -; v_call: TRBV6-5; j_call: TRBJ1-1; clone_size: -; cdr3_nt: TGTGCCAGCAGCCCAGCCGGGGGGAACACTGAAGCTTTCTTT; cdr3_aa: CASSPAGGNTEAFF
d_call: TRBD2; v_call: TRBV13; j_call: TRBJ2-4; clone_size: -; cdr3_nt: TGTGCCAGCAGCTCGGGGGGGTCTAACATTCAGTACTTC; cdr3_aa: CASSSGGSNIQYF
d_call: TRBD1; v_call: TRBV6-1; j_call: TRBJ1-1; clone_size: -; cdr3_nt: TGTGCCAGCAGTGCGACAGGGGGGACTGAAGCTTTCTTT; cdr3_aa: CASSATGGTEAFF
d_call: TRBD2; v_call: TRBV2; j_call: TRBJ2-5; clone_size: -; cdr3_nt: TGTGCCAGCAGTTACCACGGGAGGGCCAAGACCCAGTACTTC; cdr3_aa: CASSYHGRAKTQYF
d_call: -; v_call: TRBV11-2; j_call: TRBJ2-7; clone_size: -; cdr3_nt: TGTGCCAGCAGCTCGTTCGCCGGACCCTCCTACGAGCAGTACTTC; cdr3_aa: CASSSFAGPSYEQYF